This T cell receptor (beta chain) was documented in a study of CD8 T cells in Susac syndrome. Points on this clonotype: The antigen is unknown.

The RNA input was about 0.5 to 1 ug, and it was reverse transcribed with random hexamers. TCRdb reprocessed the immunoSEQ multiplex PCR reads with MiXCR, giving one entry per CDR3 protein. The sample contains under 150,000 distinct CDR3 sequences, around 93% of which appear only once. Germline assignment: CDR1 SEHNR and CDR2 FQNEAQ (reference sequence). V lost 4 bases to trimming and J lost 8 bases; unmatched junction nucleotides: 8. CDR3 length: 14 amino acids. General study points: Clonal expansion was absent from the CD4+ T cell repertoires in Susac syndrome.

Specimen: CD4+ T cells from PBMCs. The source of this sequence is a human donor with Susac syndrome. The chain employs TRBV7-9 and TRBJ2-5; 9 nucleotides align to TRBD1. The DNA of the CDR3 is TGTGCCAGCAGCTCCCCGGGACAGGGCTTAACCCAGTACTTC. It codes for CASSSPGQGLTQYF.